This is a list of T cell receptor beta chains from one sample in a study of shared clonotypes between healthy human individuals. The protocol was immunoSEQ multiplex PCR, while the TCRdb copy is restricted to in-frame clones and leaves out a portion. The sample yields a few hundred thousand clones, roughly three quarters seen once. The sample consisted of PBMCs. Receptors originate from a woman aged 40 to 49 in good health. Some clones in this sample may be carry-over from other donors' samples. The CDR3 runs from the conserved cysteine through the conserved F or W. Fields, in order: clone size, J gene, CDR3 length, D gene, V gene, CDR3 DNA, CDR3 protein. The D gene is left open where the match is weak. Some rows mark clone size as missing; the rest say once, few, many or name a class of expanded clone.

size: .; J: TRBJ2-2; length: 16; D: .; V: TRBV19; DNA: TGTGCCAGTAGCCGTCCCCCGGGACTTAACACCGGGGAGCTGTTTTTT; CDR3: CASSRPPGLNTGELFF
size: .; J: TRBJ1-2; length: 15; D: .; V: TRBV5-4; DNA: TGTGCCAGCAGTTCCAGGGGAGGAGGGGCCTATGGCTACACCTTC; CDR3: CASSSRGGGAYGYTF
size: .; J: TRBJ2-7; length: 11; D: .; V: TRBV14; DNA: TGTGCCAGCAGCGGAAGCTACGAGCAGTACTTC; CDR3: CASSGSYEQYF
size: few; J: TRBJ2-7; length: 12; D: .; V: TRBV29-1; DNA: TGCAGCGGGGGTTCGATGGGAGGCGAGCAGTACTTC; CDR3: CSGGSMGGEQYF
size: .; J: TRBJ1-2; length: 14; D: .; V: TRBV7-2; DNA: TGTGCCAGCAGCTTAGCGGACTGGGCATATGGCTACACCTTC; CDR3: CASSLADWAYGYTF
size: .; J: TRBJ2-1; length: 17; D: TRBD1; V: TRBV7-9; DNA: TGTGCCAGCAGCCAGGGGGAGGGACAGGGACCGGGCAATGAGCAGTTCTTC; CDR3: CASSQGEGQGPGNEQFF
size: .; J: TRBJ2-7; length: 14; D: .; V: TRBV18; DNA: TGTGCCAGCTCACGGAGAGGGGATTCCTACGAGCAGTACTTC; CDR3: CASSRRGDSYEQYF
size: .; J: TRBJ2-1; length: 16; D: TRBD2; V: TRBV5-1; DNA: TGCGCCAGCAGCTTGGGACTAGCCGATTCCTACAATGAGCAGTTCTTC; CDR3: CASSLGLADSYNEQFF
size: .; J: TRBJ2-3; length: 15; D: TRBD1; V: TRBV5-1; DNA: TGCGCCAGCAGCTTGTTGGGACAGGGCACAGATACGCAGTATTTT; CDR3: CASSLLGQGTDTQYF
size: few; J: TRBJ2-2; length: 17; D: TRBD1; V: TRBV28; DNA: TGTGCCAGCAGTTTCCCCACAGGGGATCTCAACACCGGGGAGCTGTTTTTT; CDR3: CASSFPTGDLNTGELFF
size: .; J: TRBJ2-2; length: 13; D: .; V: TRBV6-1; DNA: TGTGCCAGCAGTGAAGGCGAAACCGGGGAGCTGTTTTTT; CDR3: CASSEGETGELFF
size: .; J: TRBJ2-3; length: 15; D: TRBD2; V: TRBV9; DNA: TGTGCCAGCAGCCGACTAGCTGATATGAGAGATACGCAGTATTTT; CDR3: CASSRLADMRDTQYF
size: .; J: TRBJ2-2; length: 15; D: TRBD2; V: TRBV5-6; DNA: TGTGCCAGCAGCCCCGGGAGGGCCGACACCGGGGAGCTGTTTTTT; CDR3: CASSPGRADTGELFF
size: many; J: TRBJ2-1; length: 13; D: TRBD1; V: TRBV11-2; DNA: TGTGCCAGCAGCTCGGACAGGGGCAATGAGCAGTTCTTC; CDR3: CASSSDRGNEQFF
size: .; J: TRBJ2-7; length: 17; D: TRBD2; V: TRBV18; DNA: TGTGCCAGCTCACCCCGGACTAGCGGGAGTAGTAGTTACGAGCAGTACTTC; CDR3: CASSPRTSGSSSYEQYF
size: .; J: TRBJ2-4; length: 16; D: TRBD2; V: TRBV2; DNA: TGTGCCAGCAGGGCGGGGGGGCTTCTAGCCAAAAACATTCAGTACTTC; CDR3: CASRAGGLLAKNIQYF
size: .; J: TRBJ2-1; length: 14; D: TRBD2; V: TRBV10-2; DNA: TGCGCCACAGAGGGAGCTAGCGGGCACAATGAGCAGTTCTTC; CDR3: CATEGASGHNEQFF
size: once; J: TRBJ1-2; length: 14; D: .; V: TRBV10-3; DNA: TGTGCCATCAGTGAGGGATCAACCCGCTATGGCTACACCTTC; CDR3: CAISEGSTRYGYTF
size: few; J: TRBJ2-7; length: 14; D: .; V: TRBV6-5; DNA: TGTGCCAGCAGCGCCGGGACCCCTGCCTCCGAGCAGTACTTC; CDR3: CASSAGTPASEQYF
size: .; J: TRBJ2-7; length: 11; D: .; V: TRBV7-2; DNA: TGTGCCAGCAGCTTAGGGGCAGAGGTGTACTTC; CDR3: CASSLGAEVYF
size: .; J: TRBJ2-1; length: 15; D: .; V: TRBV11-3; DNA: TGTGCCAGCAGCTTAGGCCTCACCTGGGACAATGAGCAGTTCTTC; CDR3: CASSLGLTWDNEQFF
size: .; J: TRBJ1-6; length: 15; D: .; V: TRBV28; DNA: TGTGCCAGCAGCTTGCGAGGGACTACAAATTCACCCCTCCACTTT; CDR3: CASSLRGTTNSPLHF
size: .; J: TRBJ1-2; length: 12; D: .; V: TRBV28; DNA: TGTGCCAGCAGTTCCGACAGCTATGGCTACACCTTC; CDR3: CASSSDSYGYTF
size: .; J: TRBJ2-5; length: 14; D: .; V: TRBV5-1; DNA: TGCGCCAGCAGCTTGCTACAGTACCAAGAGACCCAGTACTTC; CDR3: CASSLLQYQETQYF
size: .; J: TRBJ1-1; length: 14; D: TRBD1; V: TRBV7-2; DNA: TGTGCCAGCACCCCGACAGGGTTTCTGACTGAAGCTTTCTTT; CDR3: CASTPTGFLTEAFF
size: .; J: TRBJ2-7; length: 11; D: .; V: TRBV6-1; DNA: TGTGCCAGCAGTGATTTCTACGAGCAGTACTTC; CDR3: CASSDFYEQYF
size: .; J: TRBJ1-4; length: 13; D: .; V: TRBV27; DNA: TGTGCCGGCAGTGCGGACAGCCGCCAGAAACTGTTTTTT; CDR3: CAGSADSRQKLFF
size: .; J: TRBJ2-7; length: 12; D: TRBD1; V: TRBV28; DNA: TGTGCCACGCACAGGGGATCCTACGAGCAGTACTTC; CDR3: CATHRGSYEQYF
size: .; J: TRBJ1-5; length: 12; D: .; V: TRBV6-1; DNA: TGTGCCAGCAATCCTGGGGGTCAGCCCCAGCATTTT; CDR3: CASNPGGQPQHF
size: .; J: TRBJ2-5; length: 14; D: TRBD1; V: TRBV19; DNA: TGTGCCAGTAGCGCGACAGGGGTTGGAGAGACCCAGTACTTC; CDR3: CASSATGVGETQYF
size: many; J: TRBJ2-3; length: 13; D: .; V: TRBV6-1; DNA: TGTGCCAGCAGTGAAGGCAAAGGGACGAGAGGGAATTTT; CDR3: CASSEGKGTRGNF
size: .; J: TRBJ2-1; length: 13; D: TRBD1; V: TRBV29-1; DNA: TGCAGCGCCTCTGACAGGGTCCGTGATGAGCAGTTCTTC; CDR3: CSASDRVRDEQFF
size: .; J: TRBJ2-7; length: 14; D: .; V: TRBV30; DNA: TGTGCCTGCTATTCTACAGGGACAACCTACGAGCAGTACTTC; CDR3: CACYSTGTTYEQYF
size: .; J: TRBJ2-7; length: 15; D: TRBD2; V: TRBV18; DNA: TGTGCCAGCTCACCGTCAGCGGGGAGCTCCTACGAGCAGTACTTC; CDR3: CASSPSAGSSYEQYF
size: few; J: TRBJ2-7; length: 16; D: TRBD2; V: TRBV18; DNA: TGTGCCAGCTCGTCAAACGGGAGGAGGGATTCTAGCGAGCAGTACTTC; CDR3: CASSSNGRRDSSEQYF
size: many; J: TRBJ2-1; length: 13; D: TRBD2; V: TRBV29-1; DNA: TGCAGCGCCCTTAGCGGGAGGGCCAATGAGCAGTTCTTC; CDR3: CSALSGRANEQFF
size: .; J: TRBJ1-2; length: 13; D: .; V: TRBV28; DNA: TGTGCCAGCAGTGCCCCACGTAACTATGGCTACACCTTC; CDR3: CASSAPRNYGYTF
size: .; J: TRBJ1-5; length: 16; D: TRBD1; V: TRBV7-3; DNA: TGTGCCAGCAGAATAAGGACAGGGAGTGGCAATCAGCCCCAGCATTTT; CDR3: CASRIRTGSGNQPQHF
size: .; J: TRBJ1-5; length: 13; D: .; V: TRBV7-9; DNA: TGTGCCAGCAGCTTATCCCTAAATCAGCCCCAGCATTTT; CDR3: CASSLSLNQPQHF
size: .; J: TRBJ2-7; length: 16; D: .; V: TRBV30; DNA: TGCGCCTGGAGCCGAAGAGGGGGGACAAGTCCCTACGAGCAGTACTTC; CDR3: CAWSRRGGTSPYEQYF
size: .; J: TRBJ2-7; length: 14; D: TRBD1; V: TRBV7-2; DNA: TGTGCCAGCAGCTTCCCGACAGGGGTGGGGGAGCAGTACTTC; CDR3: CASSFPTGVGEQYF
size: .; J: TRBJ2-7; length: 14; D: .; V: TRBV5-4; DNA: TGTGCCAGCAGCTTTCAGCAGGGCACCTACGAGCAGTACTTC; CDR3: CASSFQQGTYEQYF